This T cell receptor beta chain originates from a study of shared T cell receptors in the human thymus. J gave up 6 bases and V 2 bases, and 10 bases lay outside the gene matches. Germline lookup yields CDR1 WNHNN and CDR2 SYGVQD (reference sequence). The CDR3 sequence is 17 residues long. Repertoires were generated with immunoSEQ multiplex PCR, while TCRdb's copy carries only in-frame clones and drops some. The sample has about 380,000 clones, approximately 95% seen once. This receptor was obtained from a human donor. V usage is TRBV10-1 and J usage is TRBJ2-1; 10 nucleotides agree with TRBD1. Specimen: thymocytes. In DNA, the CDR3 is TGCGCCAGCAGTGAGACCAAAACCGACAGGGGGCTCAATGAGCAGTTCTTC. Translated, it gives CASSETKTDRGLNEQFF.